This T cell receptor (beta chain) was identified in a study of blood T cells in healthy people across ages (dated by TCRdb to the mid-2010s). For context, the study as a whole: In model experiments, roughly one uniquely barcoded TCR beta cDNA molecule per two T cells was captured by template switching. To track age-related changes in TCR beta repertoire diversity, the study relied on deep sequencing normalized with unique cDNA molecular identifiers. The donors were divided into four age groups: young (average around 16 years), middle-aged (roughly 40), aged (about 56) and long-lived (roughly 86). To avoid experimental bias, donors of different ages were randomly spread across the sequencing lanes. Two additional independent replicas of 1 million unique cDNA reads from the same blood draw were analyzed for two donors (one aged 18 to 30 and one aged 80 or older).

The CDR3, cysteine through phenylalanine, is 15 amino acids long. Kept here is only the CDR3 DNA, which spans 45 bases and is read in frame from base 1. Trimmed from V: 0 bases; trimmed from J: 4 bases; junction bases lacking a gene match: 4. Based on the germline V gene, the CDR1 and CDR2 sequences are SGHRS and YFSETQ. This clonotype appeared a single time. Its antigen has not been determined. Base qualities are not recorded, but no much larger clone differs from it by a single base. One read alone is weak evidence. Library preparation used 5' RACE. The run used an Illumina HiSeq 2500. A second about 7 to 11 cycle PCR used a sample-barcoded 5' primer and a J-beta primer mix. A unique molecular identifier was introduced onto each TCR beta cDNA molecule by a template-switch 5' adaptor carrying 12 random nucleotides. Each sample yielded at least 3 million CDR3-containing paired-end reads. First-strand cDNA synthesis was performed from all RNA using the Mint cDNA synthesis kit, with priming by a TRBC-specific oligonucleotide. After uracil-DNA glycosylase treatment, a first 18-cycle PCR used universal primers M1SS and BC2_uni_R on all cDNA. Regarding the original processing steps: For normalization, 1 million high-quality reads were randomly selected from each sample, with every read carrying a distinct molecular identifier. Reads sharing molecular identifiers were discarded rather than binned into consensus sequences. CDR3 identification, clonotype clustering and error correction used MiTCR with a Q25 quality threshold and the strictest error-elimination algorithm. A nonparametric unseen species model using Euler transformation provided a lower-bound estimate of total TCR beta diversity. The public reads were reprocessed in TCRdb via fastp at Q25 and MiXCR, keeping in-frame beta chains. One record per CDR3 amino acid sequence lists the most common genes and DNA. The V and J calls and clone size are TCRdb's, not the authors'. In this sample the table shows fewer than 1 million distinct CDR3 sequences, around 42% of which occur a single time. Together, the top ten hold roughly a fifth of the sample.

The roughly 37 donors, aged 6 to 90 years, were systemically healthy Caucasian individuals from Russia. Roughly 9.5 milliliters of peripheral blood were drawn from each donor into EDTA-treated Vacutainer tubes. PBMCs were isolated by Ficoll-Paque density-gradient centrifugation, with at least 6.5 million obtained per sample. Trizol reagent was used to extract total RNA from the PBMCs, yielding at least 5.5 micrograms per sample. Naive CD45RAhigh/CD27high T cell percentages were measured by flow cytometry on a PBMC aliquot from every donor. What the authors observed across the whole study: Since profiling was done on bulk unsorted PBMCs, naive and antigen-experienced compartments could not be conclusively compared. The percentage of naive T cells measured by flow cytometry correlated strongly with observed TCR beta diversity. Compared with the aged group, the long-lived group had more naive CD4+ T cells, fewer expanded clones and increased TCR diversity, a pattern suggesting age selection. Because donor CMV infection status was unknown, age-related changes in expanded clonotypes were potentially confounded. Estimates of total diversity based on one million sequenced T cells were regarded as lower bounds and as underestimates. Observed TCR beta diversity per million T cells fell roughly linearly with age, and a significant reduction was already apparent by age approximately 41.

The sequence is built from TRBV5-1 and TRBJ1-2, with 9 middle bases fitting TRBD1. The sequenced material came from blood. This TCR derives from a man aged 60-69 years in good health. The DNA sequence is given as TGCGCCAGCAGCTTGGGATCACAGGGGGCCTATGGCTACACCTTC. It translates to CASSLGSQGAYGYTF.